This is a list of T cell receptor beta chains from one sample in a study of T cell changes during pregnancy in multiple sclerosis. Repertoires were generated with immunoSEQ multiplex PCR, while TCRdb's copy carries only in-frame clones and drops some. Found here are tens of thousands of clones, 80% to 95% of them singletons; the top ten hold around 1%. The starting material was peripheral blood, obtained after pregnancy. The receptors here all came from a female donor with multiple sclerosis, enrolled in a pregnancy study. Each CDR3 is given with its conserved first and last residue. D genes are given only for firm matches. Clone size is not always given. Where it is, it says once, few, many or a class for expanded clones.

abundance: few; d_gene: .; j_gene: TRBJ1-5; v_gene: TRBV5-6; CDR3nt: TGTGCCAGCAGCTTAAACGGGGAAGGGCAGCCCCAGCATTTT; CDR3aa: CASSLNGEGQPQHF
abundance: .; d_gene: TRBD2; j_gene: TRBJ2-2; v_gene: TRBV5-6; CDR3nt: TGTGCCAGCATTCTTAGAATCGGGGGGGCGACCACCGGGGAGCTGTTTTTT; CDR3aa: CASILRIGGATTGELFF
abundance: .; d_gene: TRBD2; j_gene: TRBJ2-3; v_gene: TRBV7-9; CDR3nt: TGTGCCAGCAGCCCCGGGGGGTACGGCACAGATACGCAGTATTTT; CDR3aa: CASSPGGYGTDTQYF
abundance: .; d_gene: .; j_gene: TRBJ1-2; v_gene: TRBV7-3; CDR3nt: TGTGCCAGCAGCCTGGGAGGGGCGGGGAACTATGGCTACACCTTC; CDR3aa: CASSLGGAGNYGYTF
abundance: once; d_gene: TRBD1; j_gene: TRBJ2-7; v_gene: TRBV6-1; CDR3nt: TGTGCCAGCAGTGTCTCCCCGGGACAGCTCTACGAGCAGTACTTC; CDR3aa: CASSVSPGQLYEQYF
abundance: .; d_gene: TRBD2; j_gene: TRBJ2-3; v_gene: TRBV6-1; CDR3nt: TGTGCCAGCAGTGAAGTCCTAGCGGGGGACCAGGATACGCAGTATTTT; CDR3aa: CASSEVLAGDQDTQYF
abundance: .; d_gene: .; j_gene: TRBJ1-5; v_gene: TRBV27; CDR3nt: TGTGCCAGCAGGATAGACAGGTTTAGCAATCAGCCCCAGCATTTT; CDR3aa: CASRIDRFSNQPQHF
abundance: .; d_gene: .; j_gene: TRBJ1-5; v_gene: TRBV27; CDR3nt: TGTGCCAGCAGTTTAAGCGCCCCAGGGGCCAATAGCAATCAGCCCCAGCATTTT; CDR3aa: CASSLSAPGANSNQPQHF
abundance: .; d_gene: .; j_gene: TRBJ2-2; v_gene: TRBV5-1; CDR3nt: TGCGCCAGCAGCTTGGGGCAGAACACCGGGGAGCTGTTTTTT; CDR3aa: CASSLGQNTGELFF
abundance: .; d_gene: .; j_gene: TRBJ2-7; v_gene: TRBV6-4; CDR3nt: TGTGCCAGCAGTGACGGGGCCGCGCAGTACTTC; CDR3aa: CASSDGAAQYF
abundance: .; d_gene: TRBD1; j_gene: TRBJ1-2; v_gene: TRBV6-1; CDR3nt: TGTGCCAGCCAACGGACAGGGGCATATGGCTACACCTTC; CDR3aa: CASQRTGAYGYTF
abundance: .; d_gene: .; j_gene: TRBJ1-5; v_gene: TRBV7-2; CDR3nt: TGTGCCAGCAGAAAAAACAGTGGTCAGCCCCAGCATTTT; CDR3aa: CASRKNSGQPQHF
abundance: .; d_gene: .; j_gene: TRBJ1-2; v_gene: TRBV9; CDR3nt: TGTGCCAGCAGCGGCAGTTACTATGGCTACACCTTC; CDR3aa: CASSGSYYGYTF
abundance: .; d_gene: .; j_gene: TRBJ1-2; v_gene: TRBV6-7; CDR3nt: TGTGCCAGCAGCCCCGGACGGGGATTCGATTATGGCTACACCTTC; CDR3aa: CASSPGRGFDYGYTF
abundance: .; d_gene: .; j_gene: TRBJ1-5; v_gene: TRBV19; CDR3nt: TGTGCCAGTAGTATAGTGGGGGGGCATCAGCCCCAGCATTTT; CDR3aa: CASSIVGGHQPQHF
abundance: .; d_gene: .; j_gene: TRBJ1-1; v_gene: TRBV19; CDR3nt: TGTGCCAGTAGTATGAGGGGGGGAATTTATGGCACTGAAGCTTTCTTT; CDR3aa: CASSMRGGIYGTEAFF
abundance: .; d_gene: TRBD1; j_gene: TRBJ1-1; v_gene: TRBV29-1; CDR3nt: TGCAGCGTTGAAGCCGGGACAGCAGAAGCTTTCTTT; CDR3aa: CSVEAGTAEAFF
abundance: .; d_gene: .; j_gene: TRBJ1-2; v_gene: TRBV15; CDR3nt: TGTGCCACCAGCAGAGAGGGCAGGGGCGGCTATGGCTACACCTTC; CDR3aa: CATSREGRGGYGYTF
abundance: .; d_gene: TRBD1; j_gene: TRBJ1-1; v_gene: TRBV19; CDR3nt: TGTGCCAGTAGTATAGGGACAGGAGGGTACACTGAAGCTTTCTTT; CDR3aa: CASSIGTGGYTEAFF